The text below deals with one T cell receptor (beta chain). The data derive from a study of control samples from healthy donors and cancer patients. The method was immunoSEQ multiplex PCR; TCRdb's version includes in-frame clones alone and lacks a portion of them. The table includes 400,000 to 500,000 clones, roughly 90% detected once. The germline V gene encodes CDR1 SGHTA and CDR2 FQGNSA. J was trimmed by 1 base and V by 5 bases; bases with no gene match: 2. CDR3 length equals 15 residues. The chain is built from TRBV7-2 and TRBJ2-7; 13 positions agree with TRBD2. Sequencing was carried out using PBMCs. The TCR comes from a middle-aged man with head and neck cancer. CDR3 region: CASSPGLAGSYEQYF. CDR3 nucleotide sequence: TGTGCCAGCAGCCCGGGACTAGCGGGATCCTACGAGCAGTACTTC.